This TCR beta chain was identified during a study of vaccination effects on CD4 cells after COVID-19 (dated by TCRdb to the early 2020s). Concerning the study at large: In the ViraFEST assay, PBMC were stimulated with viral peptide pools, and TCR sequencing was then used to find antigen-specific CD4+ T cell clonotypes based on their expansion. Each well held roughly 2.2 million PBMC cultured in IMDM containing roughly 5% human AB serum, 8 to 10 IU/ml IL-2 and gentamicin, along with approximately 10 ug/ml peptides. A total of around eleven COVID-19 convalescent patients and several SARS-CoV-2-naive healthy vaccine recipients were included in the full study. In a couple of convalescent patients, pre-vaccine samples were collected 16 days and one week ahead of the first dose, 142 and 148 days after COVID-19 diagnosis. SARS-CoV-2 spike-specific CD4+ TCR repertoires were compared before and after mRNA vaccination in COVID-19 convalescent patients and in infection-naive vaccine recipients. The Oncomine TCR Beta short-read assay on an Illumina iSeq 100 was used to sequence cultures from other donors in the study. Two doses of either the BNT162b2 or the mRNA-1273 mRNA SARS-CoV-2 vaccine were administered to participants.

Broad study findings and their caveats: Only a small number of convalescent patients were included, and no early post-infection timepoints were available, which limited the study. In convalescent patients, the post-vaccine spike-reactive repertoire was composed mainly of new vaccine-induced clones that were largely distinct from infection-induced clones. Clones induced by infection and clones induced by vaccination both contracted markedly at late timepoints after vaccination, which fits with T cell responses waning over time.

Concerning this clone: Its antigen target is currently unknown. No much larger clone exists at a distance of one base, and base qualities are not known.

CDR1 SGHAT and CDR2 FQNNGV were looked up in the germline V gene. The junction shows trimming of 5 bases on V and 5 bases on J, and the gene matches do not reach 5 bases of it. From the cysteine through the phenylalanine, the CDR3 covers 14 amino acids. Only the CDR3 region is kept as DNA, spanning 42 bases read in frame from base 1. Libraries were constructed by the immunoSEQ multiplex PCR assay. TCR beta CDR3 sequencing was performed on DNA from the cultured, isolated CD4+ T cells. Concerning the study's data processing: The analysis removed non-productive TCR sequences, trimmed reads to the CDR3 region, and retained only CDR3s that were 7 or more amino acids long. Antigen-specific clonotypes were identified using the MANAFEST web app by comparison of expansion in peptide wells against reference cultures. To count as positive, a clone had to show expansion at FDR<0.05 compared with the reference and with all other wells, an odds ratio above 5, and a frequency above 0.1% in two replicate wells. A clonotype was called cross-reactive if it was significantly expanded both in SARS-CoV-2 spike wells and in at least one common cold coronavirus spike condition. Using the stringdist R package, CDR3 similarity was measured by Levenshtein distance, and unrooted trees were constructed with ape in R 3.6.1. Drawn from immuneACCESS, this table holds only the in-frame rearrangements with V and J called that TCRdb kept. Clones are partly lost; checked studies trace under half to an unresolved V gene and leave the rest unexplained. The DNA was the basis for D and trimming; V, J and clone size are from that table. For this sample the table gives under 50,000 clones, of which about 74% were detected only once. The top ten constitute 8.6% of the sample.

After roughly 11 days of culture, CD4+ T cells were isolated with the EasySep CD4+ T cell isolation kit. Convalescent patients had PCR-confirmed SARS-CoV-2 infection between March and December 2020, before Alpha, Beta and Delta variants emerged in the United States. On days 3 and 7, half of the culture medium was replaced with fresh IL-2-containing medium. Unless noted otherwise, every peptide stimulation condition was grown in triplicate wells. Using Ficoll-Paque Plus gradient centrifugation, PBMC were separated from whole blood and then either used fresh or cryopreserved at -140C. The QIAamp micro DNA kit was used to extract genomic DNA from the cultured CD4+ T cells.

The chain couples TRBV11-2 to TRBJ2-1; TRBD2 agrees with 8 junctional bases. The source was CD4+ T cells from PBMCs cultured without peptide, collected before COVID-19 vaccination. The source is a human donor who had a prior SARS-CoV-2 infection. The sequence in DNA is TGTGCCAGCAGCAAAGGACTAGCCCACAATGAGCAGTTCTTC. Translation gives CASSKGLAHNEQFF.